This T cell receptor (beta chain) stems from a study of PD-1 blockade in classical Hodgkin lymphoma. Study findings and constraints: The causes of the repertoire differences, possibly disease activity or prior therapy, remain undefined.

Details on this clone: Its antigen is unidentified.

The V gene's germline CDR1 is SGHNT and CDR2 YYREEE (reference sequence). The V gene lost 2 bases and the J gene lost 9 bases, with 14 bases spanning the gap. This CDR3 is built from 13 residues. Brentuximab vedotin exposure varied among the patients, all of whom had relapsed after autologous stem cell transplantation. Data came from immunoSEQ multiplex PCR; TCRdb stores just in-frame clones and leaves some out. The repertoire holds more than 12,000 clones, with around 80% as singletons. The source material was peripheral blood mononuclear cells (PBMCs), sampled before the second cycle of nivolumab. The receptor's source is a human donor with classical Hodgkin lymphoma. This rearrangement joins TRBV5-4 to TRBJ1-2, with D unclear. The CDR3 region is CASSFQAARSYTF. The CDR3 nucleotides are TGTGCCAGCAGCTTCCAGGCAGCCCGGAGCTACACCTTC.